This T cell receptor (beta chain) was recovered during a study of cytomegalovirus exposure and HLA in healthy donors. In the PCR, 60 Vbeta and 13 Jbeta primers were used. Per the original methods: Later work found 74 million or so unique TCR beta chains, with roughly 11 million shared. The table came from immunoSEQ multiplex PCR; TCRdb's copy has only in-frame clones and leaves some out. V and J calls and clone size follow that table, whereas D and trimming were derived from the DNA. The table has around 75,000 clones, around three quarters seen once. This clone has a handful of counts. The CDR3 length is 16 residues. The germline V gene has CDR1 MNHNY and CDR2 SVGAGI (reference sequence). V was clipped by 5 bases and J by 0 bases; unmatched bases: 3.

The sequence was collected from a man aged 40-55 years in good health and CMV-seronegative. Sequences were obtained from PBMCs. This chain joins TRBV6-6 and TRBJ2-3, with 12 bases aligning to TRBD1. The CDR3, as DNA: TGTGCCAGCAGTAGGGGACAGGGGGCGAGCACAGATACGCAGTATTTT. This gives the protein CASSRGQGASTDTQYF.